The 29 T cell receptor beta chains given below trace back to one sample, sequenced in a study of T cell responses to AZD1222 COVID-19 vaccine. TCRdb keeps only in-frame clones here, not all; method: immunoSEQ multiplex PCR. This table holds roughly 200,000 clones, about 90% found once. Material: peripheral blood, obtained on day 0 of AZD1222 vaccination. The receptors originated from an adult in good health.

V usage is TRBV9 and J usage is TRBJ1-2; TRBD1 agrees at 8 bases. Per the germline V gene, CDR1 is SGDLS and CDR2 is YYNGEE. V shed 1 base and J 6 bases; nucleotides not matched to a gene: 8. CDR3 length equals 15 residues. CDR3 in amino acids: CASSVRPTGDDGYTF. As DNA, the CDR3 is TGTGCCAGCAGCGTAAGACCGACAGGGGACGATGGCTACACCTTC.

The chain recombines TRBV24-1 with TRBJ2-7; 10 bases are a match to TRBD1. Germline V gives CDR1 KGHDR, CDR2 SFDVKD. This CDR3 is built from 21 residues. Trimming cost V 5 bases and J 3 bases; bases outside gene matches: 24. CDR3 nucleotide sequence: TGTGCCACCAGTGCCCCTTGGGTGGGACAGGGGACCCACTTAGCCTTCTACGAGCAGTACTTC. Translation gives CATSAPWVGQGTHLAFYEQYF.

This rearrangement joins TRBV7-9 to TRBJ2-1; D is tentatively TRBD1 or TRBD2 (6 bases each). Germline V CDR1 and CDR2: SEHNR, FQNEAQ (reference sequence). The CDR3 extends over 12 amino acids. The V gene lost 5 bases and the J gene lost 8 bases, with 10 bases spanning the gap. The CDR3 DNA follows: TGTGCCAGCAGCCCGGGGGCGGATGAGCAGTTCTTC. Its protein product is CASSPGADEQFF.

The chain has TRBV10-3 and TRBJ2-2; tentatively, D is TRBD1 (6 bases). The CDR3 length is 16 residues. Germline values: CDR1 ENHRY, CDR2 SYGVKD. V dropped 5 bases and J dropped 4 bases, with 17 bases sitting between them. The DNA for the CDR3 is TGTGCCATCAGTTCTTTAACAGGGATAGGCACCGGGGAGCTGTTTTTT. This gives the protein CAISSLTGIGTGELFF.

The chain links TRBV9 to TRBJ1-6; D is uncertain. The V gene's germline CDR1 is SGDLS and CDR2 YYNGEE. This CDR3 is 12 amino acids long. V lost 4 bases to trimming and J lost 10 bases, with 9 bases between them. Here the CDR3 DNA reads TGTGCCAGCAGCCCCATTGACTCACCCCTCCACTTT. Its translation is CASSPIDSPLHF.

This chain links TRBV6-1 with TRBJ2-5; weak D call: TRBD2 (6 bases). The CDR3 covers 15 residues. The germline CDR1 and CDR2 sequences are MNHNS and SASEGT. Trimming shortened V by 1 base and J by 5 bases, and 14 bases separated the two germline ends. Here the CDR3 reads CASSEEVADRETQYF. The CDR3 region has the DNA TGTGCCAGCAGTGAAGAAGTAGCGGACCGTGAGACCCAGTACTTC.

This clone has only one observation. This rearrangement joins TRBV28 to TRBJ1-5, with 7 positions matching TRBD1. Trimming took 4 bases from V and 7 from J; bases not matched to a gene: 4. The V gene's germline CDR1 is MDHEN and CDR2 SYDVKM. The CDR3 has 13 amino acids. The CDR3 DNA sequence: TGTGCCAGCAGTTCACAGGGGAGACAGCCCCAGCATTTT. Translation: CASSSQGRQPQHF.

The rearrangement joins TRBV7-7 to TRBJ2-7; D remains ambiguous. In germline, CDR1 is SSHAT, CDR2 FNYEAQ (reference sequence). The CDR3 runs to 15 residues. V shed 5 bases and J shed 0 bases, with 14 bases lying between them. The CDR3 here is CASSAYLGSSYEQYF. DNA of the CDR3: TGTGCCAGCAGCGCCTACCTAGGCAGCTCCTACGAGCAGTACTTC.

The chain uses TRBV28 and TRBJ2-7; 7 bases align to TRBD1. The CDR3 has 15 amino acids. The germline V gene has CDR1 MDHEN and CDR2 SYDVKM. V lost 6 bases and J lost 3; bases outside the gene matches: 11. In DNA, the CDR3 is TGTGCCAGCAGACGCACCCGGGACAGCCACTACGAGCAGTACTTC. Protein sequence: CASRRTRDSHYEQYF.

J is TRBJ1-5 and V is TRBV6-5, with a possible D match to TRBD1 (5 bases). Per the germline V gene, CDR1 is MNHEY and CDR2 is SVGAGI. The CDR3 totals 13 residues. Trimming took off 11 bases at V and 3 bases at J, with 14 bases between the two ends. The CDR3 sequence is CAGRGQPNQPQHF. The CDR3 DNA reads as TGTGCCGGGAGGGGCCAGCCCAATCAGCCCCAGCATTTT.

CDR3 amino acids: CASSDREGLSAFF. The CDR3 nucleotides read TGCGCCAGCTCAGACAGGGAGGGTTTGTCGGCTTTCTTT. The gene calls are TRBV10-2 and TRBJ1-1; 7 bases align to TRBD1. The germline V gene has CDR1 WSHSY and CDR2 SAAADI. CDR3 length: 13 residues. V shed 8 bases, J shed 11 bases, and the junction held 14 bases outside the gene matches.

The chain carries TRBV7-9 and TRBJ1-3; D might be TRBD1 (5 bases). The V gene's germline CDR1 is SEHNR and CDR2 FQNEAQ (reference sequence). Trimming took off 7 bases at V and 1 base at J, with 5 bases between the two ends. This CDR3 has 12 amino acids. The CDR3 loop is CASTGSGNTIYF. The CDR3, as DNA: TGTGCCAGCACAGGGTCTGGAAACACCATATATTTT.

The rearrangement joins TRBV3-1 (or the pseudogene TRBV3-2) to TRBJ1-1; tentative D call: TRBD1 (5 bases). Trimming shortened V by 3 bases and J by 7 bases, and 9 bases separated the two germline ends. This CDR3 is 12 amino acids long. Per the germline V gene, CDR1 is LGHDT and CDR2 is YNNKEL (reference sequence). DNA of the CDR3: TGTGCCAGCAGCCAGGGGACTTTTGAAGCTTTCTTT. Translated, it gives CASSQGTFEAFF.

With respect to this clone: The junction departs from germline at one end; a sequencing error may be responsible. This chain connects TRBV19 to TRBJ1-5; D is ambiguous. The CDR3 extends over 13 amino acids. CDR1 is LNHDA and CDR2 is SQIVND in the germline V gene (reference sequence). CDR3 nucleotides: TGTGCCAGTAGGATTTCCAGCAGTCAGCCCCAGCATTTT. It yields the protein CASRISSSQPQHF.

V and J are TRBV10-3 and TRBJ2-1; no firm D call. The V gene lost 4 bases and the J gene lost 5 bases, with 9 bases spanning the gap. The CDR3 is 13 amino acids. Per the germline V gene, CDR1 is ENHRY and CDR2 is SYGVKD. The CDR3 coding sequence is TGTGCCATCAGTGGAGGTCAGGACAATGAGCAGTTCTTC. The encoded protein is CAISGGQDNEQFF.

This clone was seen a few times. This chain joins TRBV5-4 and TRBJ2-1; 8 nucleotides align to TRBD2. V shed 1 base, J shed 7 bases, and the junction held 10 bases outside the gene matches. Germline V gene sequence: CDR1 SGHNT, CDR2 YYREEE (reference sequence). This CDR3 spans 16 amino acids. The CDR3 loop is CASSLPGTRGFNEQFF. CDR3 bases: TGTGCCAGCAGCTTGCCTGGGACTAGAGGGTTTAATGAGCAGTTCTTC.

The genes are TRBV5-4 and TRBJ1-2; 7 bases align to TRBD1. Per the germline V gene, CDR1 is SGHNT and CDR2 is YYREEE (reference sequence). The CDR3 consists of 15 residues. Germline trimming cut 0 bases from V and 0 bases from J; bases unmatched to any gene: 2. The CDR3, as DNA: TGTGCCAGCAGCTTGGGGACAGGATCTAACTATGGCTACACCTTC. This sequence encodes CASSLGTGSNYGYTF.

V gene TRBV7-3 combines with J gene TRBJ1-1; the D is unclear. The length of the CDR3 is 14 residues. V was shortened by 2 bases and J by 1 base, with 8 bases between the two germline ends. The V gene's germline CDR1 is SGHTA and CDR2 FQGTGA. CDR3 sequence: CASSLVPGNTEAFF. The CDR3 region has the DNA TGTGCCAGCAGCTTAGTCCCAGGGAACACTGAAGCTTTCTTT.

The CDR3 nucleotides read TGTGCCAGCAGCTTAGGCTCCGGGGGGGCGCGTGGAAACACCATATATTTT. As protein: CASSLGSGGARGNTIYF. The chain uses TRBV7-6 and TRBJ1-3; possible D gene TRBD1, 6 bases. The CDR3 extends over 17 amino acids. Germline V gene lookup returns CDR1 SGHVS and CDR2 FNYEAQ. V was shortened by 1 base and J by 3 bases, with 16 bases between the two germline ends.

This rearrangement joins TRBV2 to TRBJ1-6; perhaps TRBD1 as D (6 bases). Per the germline V gene, CDR1 is SNHLY and CDR2 is FYNNEI. The CDR3 runs 14 residues. Trimming pared 8 bases from V and 2 bases from J, leaving 10 bases between. The CDR3 DNA sequence: TGTGCCAGCCGAGGACAGACCTATAATTCACCCCTCCACTTT. This encodes CASRGQTYNSPLHF.

The J gene is TRBJ1-1, the V gene TRBV10-2; 8 nucleotides agree with TRBD1. Per germline, CDR1 WSHSY and CDR2 SAAADI. The trim removed 3 bases at V and 2 bases at J, leaving 2 bases unmatched. The CDR3 length is 14 residues. The CDR3: CASSDDRGNTEAFF. DNA for the CDR3: TGCGCCAGCAGTGACGACAGGGGAAACACTGAAGCTTTCTTT.

CDR3 coding DNA: TGTGCCAGCAGTCTTGTGGGGAACACTGAAGCTTTCTTT. Its translation: CASSLVGNTEAFF. The chain combines TRBV7-2 with TRBJ1-1; D unresolved. Trimming removed 6 bases at V and 1 base at J, with 9 bases between. Germline V gene lookup returns CDR1 SGHTA and CDR2 FQGNSA. The CDR3 has 13 amino acids.

The chain combines TRBV19 with TRBJ2-2, with D perhaps TRBD2 (6 bases). CDR3 size: 16 residues. V lost 5 bases, J lost 6 bases, and 19 bases lay in between. In germline, CDR1 is LNHDA, CDR2 SQIVND (reference sequence). The DNA for the CDR3 is TGTGCCAGTAGTTTTCCCGACGGACTATACCCCGGGGAGCTGTTTTTT. It codes for CASSFPDGLYPGELFF. Drawing the rest from reference TRBV19 and TRBJ2-2, the complete variable domain is DGGITQSPKYLFRKEGQNVTLSCEQNLNHDAMYWYRQDPGQGLRLIYYSQIVNDFQKGDIAEGYSVSREKKESFPLTVTSAQKNPTAFYLCASSFPDGLYPGELFFGEGSRLTVL.

The chain recombines TRBV18 with TRBJ2-3; no clear D gene. V shed 2 bases and J shed 3 bases, with 9 bases lying between them. Germline assignment: CDR1 KGHSH and CDR2 LQKENI. This CDR3 has 14 amino acids. CDR3 nucleotides: TGTGCCAGCTCACCAAACGGCCAGACAGATACGCAGTATTTT. This encodes CASSPNGQTDTQYF.

The J gene is TRBJ2-1, the V gene TRBV9, with unresolved D. The V end lost 0 bases, the J end lost 1 base, and 5 bases lay between the germline ends. Germline loops: CDR1 SGDLS, CDR2 YYNGEE. CDR3 size: 14 residues. CDR3: CASSVGRSYNEQFF. The CDR3 DNA reads as TGTGCCAGCAGCGTAGGCCGGTCCTACAATGAGCAGTTCTTC.

This clone was seen once. The chain uses TRBV6-1 and TRBJ2-7; D perhaps matches TRBD2 (6 bases). CDR1 MNHNS and CDR2 SASEGT come from the germline V gene. Trimming pared 2 bases from V and 2 bases from J, leaving 10 bases between. The CDR3 sequence is 14 residues long. The CDR3 nucleotides read TGTGCCAGCAGTGAATCGGGACTGCCCTACGAGCAGTACTTC. Protein sequence: CASSESGLPYEQYF.

The sample holds one count of this clone. The V call is TRBV24-1, the J call TRBJ1-2, with D hard to call. V lost 4 bases, J lost 5 bases, and 16 bases lay in between. Per the germline V gene, CDR1 is KGHDR and CDR2 is SFDVKD. This CDR3 spans 15 amino acids. CDR3 nucleotides: TGTGCCACCAGTGACTCAGAGGCACGGGCGTATGGCTACACCTTC. Amino acids: CATSDSEARAYGYTF.

This chain joins TRBV27 and TRBJ1-5, with D perhaps TRBD1 (6 bases). The CDR3 totals 14 residues. V lost 2 bases and J lost 7, with 12 bases in between. Germline V gene data show CDR1 as MNHEY and CDR2 as SMNVEV (reference sequence). CDR3 amino acids: CASSLVGQGQPQHF. The CDR3 DNA is TGTGCCAGCAGTTTAGTAGGGCAGGGGCAGCCCCAGCATTTT.

V usage is TRBV10-1 and J usage is TRBJ2-7, with 10 bases matching TRBD2. The CDR3 loop spans 17 amino acids. The junction had 8 bases not matched to a gene; V was cut back by 3 bases and J by 0 bases. CDR1 and CDR2 (germline): WNHNN, SYGVQD (reference sequence). The CDR3 protein is CASSEIPGTSDSYEQYF. The CDR3 DNA follows: TGCGCCAGCAGTGAAATTCCCGGGACTAGCGACTCCTACGAGCAGTACTTC.